The T cell receptor beta chain described here comes from a study of T cell repertoires in cytomegalovirus infection. Each CDR3 protein is one row after TCRdb ran MiXCR on the reads. The sample lists approximately 1,000,000 distinct CDR3 sequences, roughly 30% seen once, with around 15% in the top ten. Worth noting for this clonotype: The antigen remains unidentified.

After removal of 3 bases from V and 6 bases from J, the junction contained 2 bases not matched to a gene. Looked up from germline, CDR1 is SNHLY and CDR2 is FYNNEI. The CDR3 totals 13 residues. This chain uses TRBV2 with TRBJ2-7, with TRBD1 identical over 10 bases. The TCR sequence derives from a human donor in good health (CMV status not recorded). Some clones in this sample may be carry-over from other donors' samples. Material: cultured CD8+ T cells from PBMCs, obtained from culture after CMV antigen stimulation. In DNA form, the CDR3 reads TGTGCCAGCAGTGAGACAGGGGGCCGCGAGCAGTACGTC. Its protein product is CASSETGGREQYV.